This TCR beta chain emerged from a study of Graves' ophthalmopathy and Graves' hyperthyroidism. Study-wide findings and caveats: The authors also found most expanded thyroid clonotypes above 0.001 frequency in blood. Sensitivity of roughly 88% and specificity of nearly 82% were achieved when a 13-signature model separated ophthalmopathy from stable hyperthyroidism.

In regard to this clonotype: Antigen specificity is unknown.

Amplifying from RNA transcripts, the study obtained TCR beta CDR3 regions. First-round RT-PCR employed HTBI primers, with a second-round multiplex PCR after it. MiXCR was run by TCRdb on the multiplex PCR reads, yielding one entry per CDR3 protein. The sample has 200,000 to 250,000 distinct CDR3 sequences, around 50% seen once. Patients were diagnosed from clinical symptoms, serum thyroxine, TRAb, thyroid ultrasound and orbital computed tomography. Sample: peripheral blood. The clonotype was recovered from an adult man with Graves' ophthalmopathy.

The CDR3 protein is CASSETGGGQTQYF. The CDR3 DNA sequence: TGTGCCAGCAGTGAGACAGGGGGCGGACAGACCCAGTACTTC. This sequence joins TRBV6-1 and TRBJ2-5; 10 bases align to TRBD1. CDR3 length equals 14 residues. Losses at the gene ends were 3 bases for V and 6 bases for J; bases not matched to a gene: 4. Per germline, CDR1 MNHNS and CDR2 SASEGT.